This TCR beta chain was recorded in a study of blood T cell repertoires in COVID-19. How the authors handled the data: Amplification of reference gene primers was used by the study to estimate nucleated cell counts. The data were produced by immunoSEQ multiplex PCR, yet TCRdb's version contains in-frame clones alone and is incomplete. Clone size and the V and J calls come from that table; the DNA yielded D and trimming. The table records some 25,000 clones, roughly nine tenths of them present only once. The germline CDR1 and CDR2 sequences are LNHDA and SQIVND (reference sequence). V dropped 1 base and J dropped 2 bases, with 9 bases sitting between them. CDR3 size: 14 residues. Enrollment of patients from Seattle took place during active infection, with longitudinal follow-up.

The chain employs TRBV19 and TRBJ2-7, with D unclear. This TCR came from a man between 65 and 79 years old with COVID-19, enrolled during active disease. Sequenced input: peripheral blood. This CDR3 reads CASSIAHAPYEQYF. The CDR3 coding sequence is TGTGCCAGTAGTATAGCCCACGCGCCCTACGAGCAGTACTTC.